One sample yielded the 13 T cell receptor beta chains listed below, sequenced in a study of identical twins. A single record per CDR3 protein comes from TCRdb applying MiXCR to the 5' RACE reads. The table records about 300,000 distinct CDR3 sequences, approximately 13% of them present only once. These data were also filed under a second study, of yellow fever vaccine responses in identical twins.

Sample: CD8+ T cells sorted from blood. The receptor source for this set is a woman in her late teens or twenties in good health.

V is TRBV28 and J is TRBJ2-3; 10 bases agree with TRBD2. The CDR3 runs to 16 residues. The V gene end was trimmed by 4 bases and the J gene end by 2 bases; junction bases not matched to a gene: 6. The germline gives CDR1 MDHEN, CDR2 SYDVKM. The CDR3 DNA sequence: TGTGCCAGCAGTTCCGGGACTAGCGACATCACAGATACGCAGTATTTT. Translated: CASSSGTSDITDTQYF.

This clonotype was seen more than once but under ten times. The V call is TRBV6-2 or TRBV6-3, the J call TRBJ2-4, with 13 bases fitting TRBD2. Germline V gives CDR1 MNHEY, CDR2 SVGEGT. The CDR3 spans 17 residues. V trimming: 4 bases; J trimming: 3 bases; junction bases outside the gene matches: 6. Here the CDR3 DNA reads TGTGCCAGCAGTTTGCCGGGACTAGCGGGAATCAAAAACATTCAGTACTTC. Residues: CASSLPGLAGIKNIQYF.

The table lists this clonotype with a few counts. The chain couples TRBV20-1 to TRBJ2-1, with 8 bases fitting TRBD1. The trim removed 5 bases at V and 2 bases at J, leaving 5 bases unmatched. The CDR3 contains 14 residues. CDR1 and CDR2 from the germline V gene are DFQATT and SNEGSKA (reference sequence). The DNA of the CDR3 is TGCAGTGCTGAGACAGGGGACCCCTACAATGAGCAGTTCTTC. Translation gives CSAETGDPYNEQFF.

The chain has TRBV7-6 and TRBJ2-7; 10 nucleotides line up with TRBD2. V was clipped by 7 bases and J by 1 base; unmatched bases: 4. Germline CDR1 reads SGHVS; CDR2 reads FNYEAQ. This CDR3 spans 14 amino acids. In DNA form, the CDR3 reads TGTGCCAGCAACCCGGGACTAGCGTCCTACGAGCAGTACTTC. Translation gives CASNPGLASYEQYF.

This clonotype was recorded a few times. The genes are TRBV9 and TRBJ2-1, with D possibly TRBD1 on 6 matching bases. CDR1 SGDLS and CDR2 YYNGEE come from the germline V gene. V shed 4 bases and J shed 2 bases, with 25 bases lying between them. CDR3 size: 19 residues. Here the CDR3 reads CASSPKWGRASHTYNEQFF. Here the CDR3 DNA reads TGTGCCAGCAGCCCCAAATGGGGGCGGGCCAGCCACACCTACAATGAGCAGTTCTTC.

There are many counts of this clonotype. The V gene is TRBV7-9, the J gene TRBJ2-1, with D maybe TRBD1 (5 bases). The CDR3 has 15 residues. V was clipped by 2 bases and J by 2 bases, with 10 bases between them. From germline, CDR1 is SEHNR and CDR2 FQNEAQ (reference sequence). This CDR3 is CASSLSDSAYNEQFF. CDR3 sequence (DNA): TGTGCCAGCAGCTTATCCGACAGTGCCTACAATGAGCAGTTCTTC.

This clonotype appeared a few times. The chain employs TRBV13 and TRBJ1-1; D is unresolved. There are 15 residues in the CDR3. Trimming left V 5 bases short and J 1 base short, with 14 bases between. CDR1 and CDR2 from the germline V gene are PRHDT and FYEKMQ (reference sequence). This chain's CDR3 is CASSPTTEQNTEAFF. As DNA, the CDR3 is TGTGCCAGCAGCCCAACGACGGAGCAGAACACTGAAGCTTTCTTT.

This clonotype was seen once. The V call is TRBV2, the J call TRBJ2-3; 9 bases fit TRBD2. Trimming removed 5 bases from V and 3 bases from J; junction bases left unmatched: 12. Germline loops: CDR1 SNHLY, CDR2 FYNNEI. The CDR3 is 17 residues long. CDR3 nucleotide sequence: TGTGCCAGCAGTTTCCAAGGGACTAGCCATATTACAGATACGCAGTATTTT. The encoded protein is CASSFQGTSHITDTQYF. The full variable domain, completed using reference TRBV2 and TRBJ2-3, is EPEVTQTPSHQVTQMGQEVILRCVPISNHLYFYWYRQILGQKVEFLVSFYNNEISEKSEIFDDQFSVERPDGSNFTLKIRSTKLEDSAMYFCASSFQGTSHITDTQYFGPGTRLTVL.

This clonotype was counted between two and nine times. The CDR3 DNA sequence: TGTGCCAGCAGCCCCGGGACAGGGGTGTCGGATACGCAGTATTTT. Translating it yields CASSPGTGVSDTQYF. This sequence joins TRBV7-9 and TRBJ2-3; the match to TRBD1 covers 10 bases. After removal of 5 bases from V and 6 bases from J, the junction contained 8 bases not matched to a gene. The CDR3 runs 15 residues. Germline CDR1 is SEHNR and CDR2 is FQNEAQ (reference sequence).

The chain links TRBV4-2 to TRBJ2-1; TRBD2 agrees at 7 bases. The CDR3 has 16 residues. V lost 3 bases, J lost 1 base, and 6 bases stayed unmatched. Per germline, CDR1 LGHNA and CDR2 YNFKEQ. Written as DNA, the CDR3 is TGTGCCAGCAGCCACTCGACGGGAGGATCCTACAATGAGCAGTTCTTC. Translated, it gives CASSHSTGGSYNEQFF.

This clonotype was seen a handful of times. This chain connects TRBV6-1 to TRBJ2-1, with a possible D match to TRBD2 (5 bases). From germline, CDR1 is MNHNS and CDR2 SASEGT. The CDR3 covers 15 residues. Trimming stripped 5 bases from V and 0 bases from J, with 11 bases between. The CDR3 sequence is CASSPGGNSYNEQFF. The CDR3, as DNA: TGTGCCAGCAGTCCCGGAGGTAACTCCTACAATGAGCAGTTCTTC.

This clonotype has a handful of counts. The chain combines TRBV7-9 with TRBJ1-5; 8 nucleotides line up with TRBD1. The J segment lost 6 bases and the V segment lost 0 bases, leaving 4 bases of the junction unmatched. The CDR3 length is 15 residues. Germline V gives CDR1 SEHNR, CDR2 FQNEAQ (reference sequence). The CDR3 coding sequence is TGTGCCAGCAGCTTAGCAAGTACAGGGGGTCAGCCCCAGCATTTT. This gives the protein CASSLASTGGQPQHF. Full variable domain (remainder filled in from reference TRBV7-9 and TRBJ1-5): DTGVSQNPRHKITKRGQNVTFRCDPISEHNRLYWYRQTLGQGPEFLTYFQNEAQLEKSRLLSDRFSAERPKGSFSTLEIQRTEQGDSAMYLCASSLASTGGQPQHFGDGTRLSIL.

This clonotype was picked up a small number of times. V gene TRBV5-1 combines with J gene TRBJ2-3; no clear D gene. This CDR3 contains 13 residues. Germline V lookup: CDR1 SGHRS, CDR2 YFSETQ. V was clipped by 7 bases and J by 4 bases, with 13 bases between them. The chain's CDR3 is CASANWLADTQYF. CDR3 nucleotides: TGCGCCAGCGCCAACTGGTTAGCAGATACGCAGTATTTT.